This T cell receptor (beta chain) was identified in a study of radiotherapy plus CTLA-4 blockade in lung cancer. Study conclusions and caveats: Expansion in blood of tumor-derived TCR clones was seen after radiotherapy plus ipilimumab. Alongside interferon-beta, early blood T cell clone dynamics were reportedly the best predictor of response.

Concerning this clone itself: The antigen remains undetermined.

CDR3 length equals 17 residues. Looked up from germline, CDR1 is MNHNS and CDR2 is SASEGT. V was cut by 2 bases and J by 0 bases, with 11 bases left in between. Repertoires were generated with immunoSEQ multiplex PCR, while TCRdb's copy carries only in-frame clones and drops some. The table records 90,000 to 150,000 clones, approximately 80% of them present only once. The TCR sequence derives from a human donor with non-small cell lung cancer who had a partial response to radiotherapy plus ipilimumab. The sample consisted of peripheral blood, taken from a patient treated with radiotherapy plus ipilimumab. This chain links TRBV6-1 with TRBJ1-6; a possible D gene is TRBD1 (6 bases). CDR3 loop: CASSEKQGSSYNSPLHF. In nucleotides, the CDR3 is TGTGCCAGCAGTGAAAAGCAGGGGAGCTCCTATAATTCACCCCTCCACTTT.